The next 23 T cell receptor beta chains were all read from a single sample in a study of blood T cell repertoires in COVID-19. The assay was immunoSEQ multiplex PCR, and TCRdb's table has in-frame clones only and misses some. The table lists roughly 280,000 clones, over 80% of them singletons. Sequenced sample: PBMCs or T cells enriched from blood (not recorded which). The receptors were sampled from a woman in her 30s with acute COVID-19.

This sequence joins TRBV1 and TRBJ2-7; the table's D gene call, TRBD1, was not cross checked with the DNA. TRBV1 constitutes a pseudogene. This CDR3 is built from 15 residues. The CDR3 spells CTSRVPGQGPYEQYF. Here the CDR3 DNA reads TGCACCAGCAGGGTTCCGGGACAGGGGCCGTACGAGCAGTACTTC.

The table lists this clone with a few counts. V and J are TRBV19 and TRBJ1-5; 7 bases match TRBD1. The germline CDR1 and CDR2 sequences are LNHDA and SQIVND (reference sequence). The J segment lost 3 bases and the V segment lost 5 bases, leaving 7 bases of the junction unmatched. The CDR3 spans 15 residues. CDR3: CASSGRDSTNQPQHF. CDR3 in DNA: TGTGCCAGTAGTGGCCGGGACAGTACCAATCAGCCCCAGCATTTT.

The V call is TRBV10-2, the J call TRBJ1-1; TRBD1 matches 7 bases. J was trimmed by 4 bases and V by 0 bases; bases with no gene match: 11. Germline V gives CDR1 WSHSY, CDR2 SAAADI. This CDR3 has 17 amino acids. Here the CDR3 DNA reads TGCGCCAGCAGTGAGTCGTGGGACAGCCTTTTGGGCACTGAAGCTTTCTTT. This codes for CASSESWDSLLGTEAFF.

The chain has TRBV9 and TRBJ2-2, with 10 bases that match TRBD2. The trim removed 0 bases at V and 3 bases at J, leaving 5 bases unmatched. Germline V gene sequence: CDR1 SGDLS, CDR2 YYNGEE. The CDR3 has 17 residues. CDR3 DNA: TGTGCCAGCAGCGTAGGACTAGCGGGTTCCTACACCGGGGAGCTGTTTTTT. Translating it yields CASSVGLAGSYTGELFF.

The chain carries TRBV28 and TRBJ1-4, with D perhaps matching TRBD1 (6 bases). V was clipped by 8 bases and J by 7 bases, with 23 bases between them. This CDR3 is built from 16 residues. Germline assignment: CDR1 MDHEN and CDR2 SYDVKM. The chain's CDR3 is CASSTTGAGDGEKLFF. The CDR3 DNA is TGTGCCAGCTCCACGACGGGGGCGGGGGACGGTGAAAAACTGTTTTTT.

This chain joins TRBV27 and TRBJ2-3; a possible D gene is TRBD2 (5 bases). The CDR3 is made up of 12 amino acids. Trimming took off 3 bases at V and 5 bases at J, with 6 bases between the two ends. Germline CDR1 reads MNHEY; CDR2 reads SMNVEV (reference sequence). DNA for the CDR3: TGTGCCAGCAGTTTCGGGGAAGATACGCAGTATTTT. Translating gives CASSFGEDTQYF.

The V gene is TRBV7-2, the J gene TRBJ1-6; TRBD1 agrees at 9 bases. V lost 5 bases and J lost 7; bases outside the gene matches: 6. The CDR3 runs 15 residues. Germline assignment: CDR1 SGHTA and CDR2 FQGNSA. The CDR3 nucleotides are TGTGCCAGCAGCAGGGACAGGGCCCTAAATTCACCCCTCCACTTT. This gives the protein CASSRDRALNSPLHF.

The chain uses TRBV3-1 (or the pseudogene TRBV3-2) and TRBJ1-1; D is unclear. Trimming removed 3 bases at V and 6 bases at J, with 8 bases between. There are 12 residues in the CDR3. Germline V gene data show CDR1 as LGHDT and CDR2 as YNNKEL (reference sequence). CDR3 nucleotides: TGTGCCAGCAGCCAGGCGGAGTCTGAAGCTTTCTTT. This gives the protein CASSQAESEAFF.

The chain joins TRBV4-1 to TRBJ1-3; TRBD1 matches 8 bases. The J segment lost 1 base and the V segment lost 1 base, leaving 0 bases of the junction unmatched. The CDR3 totals 15 residues. Per the germline V gene, CDR1 is MGHRA and CDR2 is YSYEKL. The CDR3 bases are TGCGCCAGCAGCCAAGGGACAGGGTCTGGAAACACCATATATTTT. Translating it yields CASSQGTGSGNTIYF.

This chain connects TRBV19 to TRBJ2-3; no clear D gene. The V gene lost 9 bases and the J gene lost 6 bases, with 7 bases spanning the gap. This CDR3 is built from 10 residues. Germline V lookup: CDR1 LNHDA, CDR2 SQIVND (reference sequence). CDR3 region: CASRWDTQYF. For the CDR3, the DNA is TGTGCCAGCCGGTGGGATACGCAGTATTTT.

The chain carries TRBV19 and TRBJ1-5, with unresolved D. The CDR3 contains 16 residues. Germline CDR1 and CDR2: LNHDA and SQIVND (reference sequence). V was trimmed by 3 bases and J by 0 bases, leaving 12 bases between them. The CDR3 coding sequence is TGTGCCAGTAGTATGTTCCCAGACTATAGCAATCAGCCCCAGCATTTT. Protein sequence: CASSMFPDYSNQPQHF.

This clone was recorded once. The gene calls are TRBV7-2 and TRBJ2-3; D may be TRBD2 (5 bases). The germline V gene has CDR1 SGHTA and CDR2 FQGNSA. The CDR3 has 14 residues. Trimming shortened V by 3 bases and J by 0 bases, and 7 bases separated the two germline ends. CDR3 in DNA: TGTGCCAGCAGCTTTAGCGTTAGCACAGATACGCAGTATTTT. Translating gives CASSFSVSTDTQYF.

The chain employs TRBV14 and TRBJ2-5; D unresolved. Germline-derived CDR1 and CDR2 are SGHDN and FVKESK. The CDR3 runs 14 residues. V shed 0 bases and J shed 5 bases, with 10 bases lying between them. The CDR3 protein is CASSQDTVVETQYF. The DNA of the CDR3 is TGTGCCAGCAGCCAAGATACGGTAGTTGAGACCCAGTACTTC. The complete variable domain, with remaining parts taken from reference TRBV14 and TRBJ2-5, reads EAGVTQFPSHSVIEKGQTVTLRCDPISGHDNLYWYRRVMGKEIKFLLHFVKESKQDESGMPNNRFLAERTGGTYSTLKVQPAELEDSGVYFCASSQDTVVETQYFGPGTRLLVL.

V gene TRBV27 combines with J gene TRBJ2-2, with TRBD2 identical over 12 bases. The CDR3 is made up of 15 amino acids. V shed 7 bases and J 6 bases; nucleotides not matched to a gene: 6. Germline loops: CDR1 MNHEY, CDR2 SMNVEV (reference sequence). The CDR3 reads CASTRTSGASGELFF. As DNA, the CDR3 is TGTGCCAGCACTCGGACTAGCGGGGCCTCCGGGGAGCTGTTTTTT.

The chain carries TRBV12-3 or TRBV12-4 and TRBJ2-1; D uncertain. Trimming left V 3 bases short and J 7 bases short, with 10 bases between. The CDR3 runs 13 residues. In DNA, the CDR3 is TGTGCCAGCAGTTTCACAATTGATAATGAGCAGTTCTTC. Its protein product is CASSFTIDNEQFF.

V and J are TRBV28 and TRBJ2-5, with D perhaps matching TRBD2 (5 bases). V was cut by 5 bases and J by 5 bases, with 21 bases left in between. The V gene's germline CDR1 is MDHEN and CDR2 SYDVKM. The CDR3 is 16 amino acids. The CDR3 region has the DNA TGTGCCAGCAGTCTGAGTCGATTAGCCCGAGGGGAGACCCAGTACTTC. Residues: CASSLSRLARGETQYF.

The chain combines TRBV28 with TRBJ2-7, with D tentatively TRBD2 (5 bases). Germline values: CDR1 MDHEN, CDR2 SYDVKM. With 1 base removed from V and 9 bases from J, the gap between germline ends came to 31 bases. CDR3 length: 19 residues. CDR3 protein: CASSLYSALVSGGVRWQYF. CDR3 DNA: TGTGCCAGCAGTTTATATTCGGCGCTAGTGAGCGGAGGCGTCAGGTGGCAGTACTTC.

The chain recombines TRBV5-6 with TRBJ2-7, with 7 bases matching TRBD2. Germline loops: CDR1 SGHDT, CDR2 YYEEEE. The ends lost 4 bases at V and 4 bases at J; junction bases unmatched: 11. The CDR3 consists of 15 residues. Written as DNA, the CDR3 is TGTGCCAGCAGCCCCTTACAGCGGGACTCGTACGAGCAGTACTTC. Protein sequence: CASSPLQRDSYEQYF.

This sequence joins TRBV5-6 and TRBJ2-1, with D maybe TRBD1 (7 bases). CDR3 length equals 17 residues. Trimming removed 2 bases at V and 0 bases at J, with 15 bases between. Germline lookup yields CDR1 SGHDT and CDR2 YYEEEE. Here the CDR3 reads CASSLGGGWGSYNEQFF. The CDR3 region has the DNA TGTGCCAGCAGCTTAGGAGGGGGCTGGGGCTCCTACAATGAGCAGTTCTTC.

The chain uses TRBV29-1 and TRBJ2-3, with D tentatively TRBD2 (5 bases). The CDR3 spans 13 residues. Germline V gives CDR1 SQVTM, CDR2 ANQGSEA. The germline V and J ends were trimmed by 4 bases and 2 bases, with 10 bases remaining between them. CDR3 DNA sequence: TGCAGCGTTGTAGGTAGCGCCACAGATACGCAGTATTTT. Residues: CSVVGSATDTQYF.

This sequence joins TRBV28 and TRBJ2-7; TRBD1 matches 7 bases. V dropped 6 bases and J dropped 4; count of bases not matched to a gene: 12. The V gene's germline CDR1 is MDHEN and CDR2 SYDVKM. This CDR3 contains 15 residues. The CDR3 loop is CASRRPDRDAYEQYF. CDR3 nucleotides: TGTGCCAGCAGGCGTCCCGACAGGGACGCATACGAGCAGTACTTC.

The chain carries TRBV7-9 and TRBJ2-7; D perhaps matches TRBD1 (5 bases). Per the germline V gene, CDR1 is SEHNR and CDR2 is FQNEAQ (reference sequence). The V and J ends lost 5 bases and 3 bases respectively, with 11 bases between them. There are 13 residues in the CDR3. CDR3 residues: CASSPQAYYEQYF. In DNA, the CDR3 is TGTGCCAGCAGCCCACAGGCTTACTACGAGCAGTACTTC.

The J gene is TRBJ2-7, the V gene TRBV5-1; tentative D call: TRBD1 (8 bases). Trimming left V 2 bases short and J 2 bases short, with 14 bases between. The germline CDR1 and CDR2 sequences are SGHRS and YFSETQ. This CDR3 has 15 residues. The CDR3 coding sequence is TGCGCCAGCAGCTTTCGTACAGGGGGGGCCTACGAGCAGTACTTC. It is translated as CASSFRTGGAYEQYF.